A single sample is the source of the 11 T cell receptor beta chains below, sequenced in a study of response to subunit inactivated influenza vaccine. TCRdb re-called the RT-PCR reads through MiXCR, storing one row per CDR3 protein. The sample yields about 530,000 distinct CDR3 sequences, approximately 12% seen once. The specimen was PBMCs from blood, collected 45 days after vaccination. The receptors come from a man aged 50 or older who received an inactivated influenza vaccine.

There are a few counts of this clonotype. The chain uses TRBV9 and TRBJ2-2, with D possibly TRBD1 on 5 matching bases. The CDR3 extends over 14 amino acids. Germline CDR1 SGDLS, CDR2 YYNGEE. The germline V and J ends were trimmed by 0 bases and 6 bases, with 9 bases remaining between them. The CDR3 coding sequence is TGTGCCAGCAGCGTAGGGGGCAGAGCCGGGGAGCTGTTTTTT. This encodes CASSVGGRAGELFF.

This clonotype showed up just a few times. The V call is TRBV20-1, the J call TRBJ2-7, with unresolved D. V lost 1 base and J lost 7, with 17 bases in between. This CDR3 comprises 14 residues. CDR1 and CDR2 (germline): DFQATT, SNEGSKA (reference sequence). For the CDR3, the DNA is TGCAGTGCTAGAGGAGTTTCTCGAGCGAGGGAGCAGTACTTC. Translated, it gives CSARGVSRAREQYF.

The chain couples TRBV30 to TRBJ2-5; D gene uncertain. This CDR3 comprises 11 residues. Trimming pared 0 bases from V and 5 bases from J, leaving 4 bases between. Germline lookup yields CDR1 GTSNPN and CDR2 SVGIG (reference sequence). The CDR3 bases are TGTGCCTGGAGTGTAATCGAGACCCAGTACTTC. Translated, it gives CAWSVIETQYF.

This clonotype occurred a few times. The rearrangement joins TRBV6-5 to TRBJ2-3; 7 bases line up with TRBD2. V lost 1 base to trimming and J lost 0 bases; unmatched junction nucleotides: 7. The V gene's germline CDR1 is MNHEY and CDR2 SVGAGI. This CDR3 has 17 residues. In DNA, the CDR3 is TGTGCCAGCAGTTACTTGGGTCCGGGGGGTAGCACAGATACGCAGTATTTT. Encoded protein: CASSYLGPGGSTDTQYF.

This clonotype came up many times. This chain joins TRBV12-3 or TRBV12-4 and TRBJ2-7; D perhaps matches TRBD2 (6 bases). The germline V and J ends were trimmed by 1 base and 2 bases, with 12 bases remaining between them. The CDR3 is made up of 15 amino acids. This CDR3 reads CASSLVGGFTYEQYF. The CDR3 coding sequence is TGTGCCAGCAGTTTAGTCGGGGGTTTCACCTACGAGCAGTACTTC.

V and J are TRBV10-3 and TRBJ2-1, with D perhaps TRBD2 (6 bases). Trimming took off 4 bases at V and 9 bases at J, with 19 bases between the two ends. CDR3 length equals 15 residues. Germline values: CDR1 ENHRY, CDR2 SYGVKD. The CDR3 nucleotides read TGTGCCATCAGTGCAGGTGCGGGAACCTTGGCTGAGCAGTTCTTC. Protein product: CAISAGAGTLAEQFF.

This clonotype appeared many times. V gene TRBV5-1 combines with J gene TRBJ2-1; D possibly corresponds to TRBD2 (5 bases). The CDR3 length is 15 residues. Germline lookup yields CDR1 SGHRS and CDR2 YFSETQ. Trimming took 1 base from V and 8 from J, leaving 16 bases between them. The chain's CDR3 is CASSLPGSHWDEQFF. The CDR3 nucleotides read TGCGCCAGCAGCTTGCCGGGAAGCCACTGGGATGAGCAGTTCTTC. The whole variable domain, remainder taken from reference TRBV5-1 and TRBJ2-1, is KAGVTQTPRYLIKTRGQQVTLSCSPISGHRSVSWYQQTPGQGLQFLFEYFSETQRNKGNFPGRFSGRQFSNSRSEMNVSTLELGDSALYLCASSLPGSHWDEQFFGPGTRLTVL.

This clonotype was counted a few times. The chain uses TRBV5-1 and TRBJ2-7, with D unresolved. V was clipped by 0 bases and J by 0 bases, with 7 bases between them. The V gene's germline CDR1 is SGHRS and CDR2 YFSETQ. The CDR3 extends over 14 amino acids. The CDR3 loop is CASSLALGSYEQYF. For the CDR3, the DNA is TGCGCCAGCAGCTTGGCTTTGGGCTCCTACGAGCAGTACTTC. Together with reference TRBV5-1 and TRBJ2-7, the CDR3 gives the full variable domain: KAGVTQTPRYLIKTRGQQVTLSCSPISGHRSVSWYQQTPGQGLQFLFEYFSETQRNKGNFPGRFSGRQFSNSRSEMNVSTLELGDSALYLCASSLALGSYEQYFGPGTRLTVT.

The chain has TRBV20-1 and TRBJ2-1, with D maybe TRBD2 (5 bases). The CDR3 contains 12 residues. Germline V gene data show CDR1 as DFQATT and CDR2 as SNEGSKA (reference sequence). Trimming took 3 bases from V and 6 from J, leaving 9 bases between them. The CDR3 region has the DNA TGCAGTGCTAGTCGAGCGGCCAATGAGCAGTTCTTC. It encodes CSASRAANEQFF.

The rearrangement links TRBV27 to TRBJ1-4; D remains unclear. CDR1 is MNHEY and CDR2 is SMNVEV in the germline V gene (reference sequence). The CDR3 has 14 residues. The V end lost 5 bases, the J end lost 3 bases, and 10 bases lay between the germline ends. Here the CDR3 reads CASSRAPANEKLFF. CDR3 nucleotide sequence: TGTGCCAGCAGTAGGGCCCCCGCTAATGAAAAACTGTTTTTT.

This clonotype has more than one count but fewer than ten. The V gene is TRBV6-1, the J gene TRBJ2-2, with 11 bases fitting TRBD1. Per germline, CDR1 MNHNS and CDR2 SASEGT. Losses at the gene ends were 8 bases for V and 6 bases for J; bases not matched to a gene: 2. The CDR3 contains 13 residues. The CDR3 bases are TGTGCCAGCTCGGGACAGGGGGCCGGGGAGCTGTTTTTT. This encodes CASSGQGAGELFF.